These T cell receptor beta chains were read from a single sample in a study of shared clonotypes between healthy human individuals. This table comes from immunoSEQ multiplex PCR, and its TCRdb copy is limited to in-frame clones, with some not included. The sample carries approximately 2.4 million clones, approximately 95% recorded once. Sequencing input: naive CD4+ T cells sorted from blood. These receptor sequences come from a man younger than 30 in good health. CDR3s include the opening cysteine and the closing phenylalanine or tryptophan. A D gene is named only where the DNA matches it firmly. Rows give clone size only sometimes, using once, few, many, or a class for an expanded clone.

V	J	D	size	DNA	CDR3
TRBV11-2	TRBJ2-2	TRBD2	NA	TGTGCCAGCAGCTCCGCGGGAGGGGTCTCTTCCGGGGAGCTGTTTTTT	CASSSAGGVSSGELFF
TRBV9	TRBJ2-3	NA	NA	TGTGCCAGCAGCGTGGGGGCCCCAGATACGCAGTATTTT	CASSVGAPDTQYF
TRBV5-4	TRBJ2-3	TRBD2	NA	TGTGCCAGCAGCTTGGCCCCCGGACTAGCGGGATCAGATACGCAGTATTTT	CASSLAPGLAGSDTQYF
TRBV30	TRBJ1-4	NA	NA	TGTGCCTGGAGTGTACGATTACCAAACCCGAAAAAACTGTTTTTT	CAWSVRLPNPKKLFF
TRBV6-5	TRBJ2-7	NA	NA	TGTGCCAGCAGAAAGGCAGGGTGGGGGTACGAGCAGTACTTC	CASRKAGWGYEQYF
TRBV13	TRBJ2-7	TRBD2	NA	TGTGCCAGCAGCTCCCTGGCGGGAGGGACCTACGAGCAGTACTTC	CASSSLAGGTYEQYF
TRBV6-5	TRBJ1-1	TRBD1	once	TGTGCCAGCAGTCGCACAGGGGTTACTGAAGCTTTCTTT	CASSRTGVTEAFF
TRBV7-9	TRBJ2-7	TRBD2	NA	TGTGCCAGCAGCGTTACCGGGACTAGCGGGAGCGAGCAGTACTTC	CASSVTGTSGSEQYF
TRBV28	TRBJ2-7	NA	NA	TGTGCCAGCAGTCCACAGGGGACTTACGAGCAGTACTTC	CASSPQGTYEQYF
TRBV7-9	TRBJ1-1	NA	NA	TGTGCCGGTGCAGTGGACACTGAAGCTTTCTTT	CAGAVDTEAFF
TRBV27	TRBJ1-6	NA	once	TGTGCCAGCAGTTTATTAGGGAGCTCCTATAATTCACCCCTCCACTTT	CASSLLGSSYNSPLHF
TRBV9	TRBJ2-1	TRBD2	NA	TGTGCCAGCAGCGGTCCTCGGGGCGGGAGATCCTACAATGAGCAGTTCTTC	CASSGPRGGRSYNEQFF
TRBV5-6	TRBJ2-2	NA	NA	TGTGCCAGCAGCTTGGGGTTACAGGTTCCCGGGGAGCTGTTTTTT	CASSLGLQVPGELFF
TRBV21-1	TRBJ1-1	NA	NA	TGTGCCAGCAGCATCGAGAGGGTCTTAAAGGTCGGCACTGAAGCTTTCTTT	CASSIERVLKVGTEAFF
TRBV7-2	TRBJ1-4	NA	NA	TGTGCCAGCAGCTTATCTACAGGAAGAAATGAAAAACTGTTTTTT	CASSLSTGRNEKLFF
TRBV4-3	TRBJ2-1	NA	NA	TGCGCCAGCAGCGGGCCCGCGGCAGGGGATTACAATGAGCAGTTCTTC	CASSGPAAGDYNEQFF
TRBV11-2	TRBJ2-7	TRBD1	NA	TGTGCCAGCAGCGAACAGGGGTGGGTTTACGAGCAGTACTTC	CASSEQGWVYEQYF
TRBV1	TRBJ2-2	NA	NA	TGCACCAGCAGCCGAGGACTAGCGGCGAACACCGGGGAGCTGTTTTTT	CTSSRGLAANTGELFF
TRBV30	TRBJ1-6	NA	NA	TGTGCCTGGACATCTAGCTCCTATAATTCACCCCTCCACTTT	CAWTSSSYNSPLHF
TRBV18	TRBJ1-5	NA	NA	TGTGCCAGCTCACCTTCTGGTCAGCCCCAGCATTTT	CASSPSGQPQHF
TRBV10-3	TRBJ1-2	NA	NA	TGTGCCATCACCGCAGGGGATGGCTACACCTTC	CAITAGDGYTF
TRBV5-1	TRBJ2-5	TRBD1	NA	TGCGCCAGCAGTAGCGCGACAGGGGGCTTTGAGACCCAGTACTTC	CASSSATGGFETQYF
TRBV6-5	TRBJ2-7	NA	NA	TGTGCCAGCAGTTACGGCCCCTCCGGCGAGCAGTACTTC	CASSYGPSGEQYF
TRBV10-1	TRBJ2-3	TRBD1	NA	TGCGCCAGCAGAGTGGGACAGGGAACAGATACGCAGTATTTT	CASRVGQGTDTQYF
TRBV28	TRBJ1-5	NA	once	TGTGCCAGCAGTTTACTCGCACCGTTTGGACCCCAGCATTTT	CASSLLAPFGPQHF
TRBV30	TRBJ2-1	NA	NA	TGTGCCTGGAACTGGGCATCCTACAATGAGCAGTTCTTC	CAWNWASYNEQFF
TRBV6-1	TRBJ2-1	NA	once	TGTGCCAGCAGCAGCCTAAAGAGCTCCTACAATGAGCAGTTCTTC	CASSSLKSSYNEQFF
TRBV5-1	TRBJ2-7	NA	NA	TGCGCCAGCAGCTTGACGGGTAACGAGCAGTACTTC	CASSLTGNEQYF
TRBV5-1	TRBJ1-3	NA	NA	TGCGCCAGCAGCTTGGACCTGGTGGGAACTGGAAACACCATATATTTT	CASSLDLVGTGNTIYF
TRBV5-6	TRBJ1-5	NA	NA	TGTGCCAGCAGTTTTTTCCAGTCCAATCAGCCCCAGCATTTT	CASSFFQSNQPQHF
TRBV5-4	TRBJ2-7	NA	NA	TGTGCCAGCAGCTGGAGCCCCGAACCCAACTACGAGCAGTACTTC	CASSWSPEPNYEQYF
TRBV19	TRBJ1-5	NA	NA	TGTGCCAGTAGTGTCAGTCGACAGCCCCAGCATTTT	CASSVSRQPQHF
TRBV9	TRBJ1-3	NA	NA	TGTGCCAGCAGCGTAGGGGGGTCGAGGACTGGAAACACCATATATTTT	CASSVGGSRTGNTIYF
TRBV2	TRBJ2-5	TRBD2	NA	TGTGCCGGATCTAGCGGGGGGGCCCAGTACTTC	CAGSSGGAQYF
TRBV18	TRBJ2-3	TRBD1	NA	TGTGCCAGCTCACTTCGACAGGGGGGCACAGATACGCAGTATTTT	CASSLRQGGTDTQYF
TRBV7-2	TRBJ2-7	NA	NA	TGTGCCAGCAGCGGCCCGGGGGGCCCACCGTACGAGCAGTACTTC	CASSGPGGPPYEQYF
TRBV30	TRBJ2-3	TRBD2	once	TGTGCCTGGGCAGGACTAGTTAGCACAGATACGCAGTATTTT	CAWAGLVSTDTQYF
TRBV7-2	TRBJ1-1	NA	NA	TGTGCCAGCAGCTTAAATCCGGTGATGAACACTGAAGCTTTCTTT	CASSLNPVMNTEAFF
TRBV7-9	TRBJ2-5	NA	NA	TGTGCCAGCAGCTCAATTCAAGAGACCCAGTACTTC	CASSSIQETQYF
TRBV14	TRBJ1-4	NA	NA	TGTGCCAGCAGTAGCTCCAGGTTGACTAATGAAAAACTGTTTTTT	CASSSSRLTNEKLFF
TRBV6-1	TRBJ2-7	TRBD1	NA	TGTGCCAGCCTCTTACCGGGACAGGGTTCCTACGAGCAGTACTTC	CASLLPGQGSYEQYF
TRBV7-9	TRBJ2-1	TRBD2	once	TGTGCCAGCAGCTTAGTTAGAAGCGGGATGTTTTATAATGAGCAGTTCTTC	CASSLVRSGMFYNEQFF
TRBV28	TRBJ2-7	NA	NA	TGTGCCAGCATAGAGGCTACGGGAGTGTCCAATTACGAGCAGTACTTC	CASIEATGVSNYEQYF
TRBV19	TRBJ2-6	NA	NA	TGTGCCAGTAGTATCCTTTCTACGGGCTCTGGGGCCAACGTCCTGACTTTC	CASSILSTGSGANVLTF
TRBV23-1	TRBJ2-5	NA	NA	TGCGCCAGCAGAGATAACAGGGCTCATCAACAAGAGACCCAGTACTTC	CASRDNRAHQQETQYF
TRBV9	TRBJ2-1	TRBD2	NA	TGTGCCAGCAGCGTAGTTCTGGGACTACCCAATGAGCAGTTCTTC	CASSVVLGLPNEQFF